This entry lists 24 T cell receptor beta chains sequenced from one sample in a study of T cell responses to AZD1222 COVID-19 vaccine. Clones were sequenced by immunoSEQ multiplex PCR, and TCRdb holds only the in-frame ones, with some missing. The data contain roughly 160,000 clones, 85% to 95% of them singletons. The sequenced sample was peripheral blood, obtained on day 0 of AZD1222 vaccination. All receptors derive from an adult in good health.

This sequence joins TRBV11-2 and TRBJ1-2; tentatively, D is TRBD1 (6 bases). Germline assignment: CDR1 SGHAT and CDR2 FQNNGV. The CDR3 runs 16 residues. V was pared by 4 bases and J by 4 bases, with 19 bases between. The CDR3, as DNA: TGTGCCAGCAGCTCCCACGGGGGGGCTTTCATCTATGGCTACACCTTC. It is translated as CASSSHGGAFIYGYTF.

In this sample, this clone turned up once. The chain links TRBV2 to TRBJ2-5; D is undetermined. The CDR3 has 13 amino acids. CDR1 and CDR2 from the germline V gene are SNHLY and FYNNEI. V was clipped by 4 bases and J by 5 bases, with 11 bases between them. The CDR3 nucleotides are TGTGCCAGCAGTGTTAGGGCTGAGGAGACCCAGTACTTC. It specifies CASSVRAEETQYF.

This sequence joins TRBV6-2 or TRBV6-3 and TRBJ2-7; tentatively, D is TRBD1 or TRBD2 (5 bases each). Germline V gene data show CDR1 as MNHEY and CDR2 as SVGEGT. The CDR3 is 17 amino acids. V lost 5 bases and J 2 bases, leaving 22 bases between the germline ends. This CDR3 is CASSQSYGTPRAYEQYF. The CDR3 DNA follows: TGTGCCAGCAGTCAATCGTACGGGACCCCCCGAGCCTACGAGCAGTACTTC.

DNA for the CDR3: TGTGCCACCAGTGACTCCCACCGGGGTGGGACAGATACGCAGTATTTT. Protein product: CATSDSHRGGTDTQYF. The V and J genes are TRBV24-1 and TRBJ2-3, with a possible D match to TRBD2 (5 bases). Trimming stripped 4 bases from V and 3 bases from J, with 16 bases between. CDR1 and CDR2 from the germline V gene are KGHDR and SFDVKD. The CDR3 is 16 amino acids.

The chain has TRBV28 and TRBJ2-5; 9 bases are shared with TRBD1. This CDR3 is 15 amino acids long. Trimming took 4 bases from V and 3 from J; bases not matched to a gene: 6. The germline V gene has CDR1 MDHEN and CDR2 SYDVKM. The CDR3 coding sequence is TGTGCCAGCAGTTCGGGACAGGGTGGGGAAGAGACCCAGTACTTC. It codes for CASSSGQGGEETQYF.

The V call is TRBV18, the J call TRBJ1-6; D not certain. The CDR3 sequence is 16 residues long. V dropped 3 bases and J dropped 0 bases, with 9 bases sitting between them. Germline-derived CDR1 and CDR2 are KGHSH and LQKENI. The CDR3 loop is CASSPSRGSYNSPLHF. The DNA for the CDR3 is TGTGCCAGCTCACCGTCACGGGGCTCCTATAATTCACCCCTCCACTTT.

The genes are TRBV10-1 and TRBJ2-1; D gene unclear. Trimming stripped 6 bases from V and 4 bases from J, with 13 bases between. CDR1 is WNHNN, CDR2 SYGVQD, per germline (reference sequence). The CDR3 runs 14 residues. The CDR3 is CASSRTEEYNEQFF. In DNA form, the CDR3 reads TGCGCCAGCAGCCGCACCGAGGAATACAATGAGCAGTTCTTC.

The chain is built from TRBV28 and TRBJ1-2; possible D gene TRBD1, 5 bases. The V end lost 3 bases, the J end lost 12 bases, and 11 bases lay between the germline ends. Germline CDR1 and CDR2: MDHEN and SYDVKM. The CDR3 length is 11 residues. The CDR3 DNA is TGTGCCAGCAGTTTCAGAGACAGAAACACCTTC. The encoded protein is CASSFRDRNTF.

This clone was seen once. The chain uses TRBV14 and TRBJ2-4; D is possibly TRBD1 or TRBD2 (5 bases each). Trimming took off 3 bases at V and 9 bases at J, with 18 bases between the two ends. CDR3 length: 15 amino acids. Germline V lookup: CDR1 SGHDN, CDR2 FVKESK. CDR3 sequence: CASSQGEGKGPIQYF. As DNA, the CDR3 is TGTGCCAGCAGCCAGGGAGAGGGAAAGGGGCCCATTCAGTACTTC.

The rearrangement links TRBV6-1 to TRBJ1-6; no definite D call. CDR1 and CDR2 (germline): MNHNS, SASEGT. This CDR3 region has 11 residues. Trimming took 3 bases from V and 11 from J, leaving 5 bases between them. The CDR3 here is CASSESTPLHF. The CDR3 nucleotides read TGTGCCAGCAGTGAGAGTACACCCCTCCACTTT.

The chain uses TRBV18 and TRBJ1-3; 7 bases map to TRBD1. Germline V lookup: CDR1 KGHSH, CDR2 LQKENI. With V trimmed by 3 bases and J by 4 bases, 12 bases remained unmatched. The CDR3 is 17 amino acids. This chain's CDR3 is CASSPRETGTPGNTIYF. CDR3 sequence (DNA): TGTGCCAGCTCACCGCGAGAGACAGGGACTCCAGGAAACACCATATATTTT.

The V gene is TRBV29-1, the J gene TRBJ1-1; 8 bases line up with TRBD1. V shed 4 bases and J 1 base; nucleotides not matched to a gene: 8. This CDR3 is 15 amino acids long. CDR1 and CDR2 from the germline V gene are SQVTM and ANQGSEA. The CDR3 nucleotides read TGCAGCGTTGTTCTTTATGGGACAGGGAACACTGAAGCTTTCTTT. Protein: CSVVLYGTGNTEAFF.

This sequence joins TRBV7-8 and TRBJ1-1; D gene ambiguous. Germline V gene lookup returns CDR1 SGHVS and CDR2 FQNEAQ. Trimming cost V 8 bases and J 0 bases, with 13 bases left between them. CDR3 length: 14 residues. CDR3 region: CASVLGNLNTEAFF. CDR3 nucleotide sequence: TGTGCCAGCGTCCTAGGCAACCTGAACACTGAAGCTTTCTTT.

This chain links TRBV11-2 with TRBJ2-1; TRBD2 aligns across 11 bases. After removal of 1 base from V and 4 bases from J, the junction contained 6 bases not matched to a gene. This CDR3 is built from 17 residues. Germline V lookup: CDR1 SGHAT, CDR2 FQNNGV. The CDR3 DNA reads TGTGCCAGCAGCTTAGTTTCTAGCGGGGGGATATACAATGAGCAGTTCTTC. Translated, it gives CASSLVSSGGIYNEQFF.

V gene TRBV6-5 combines with J gene TRBJ1-1; D is unclear. This CDR3 has 13 amino acids. CDR1 and CDR2 from the germline V gene are MNHEY and SVGAGI. The ends were cut back, 8 bases at V and 1 base at J, with 11 bases in the middle. In nucleotides, the CDR3 is TGTGCCAGCGTATTCTTGGGGAACACTGAAGCTTTCTTT. It specifies CASVFLGNTEAFF.

The genes are TRBV3-1 (or the pseudogene TRBV3-2) and TRBJ2-7; D call uncertain. Trimming removed 5 bases at V and 2 bases at J, with 13 bases between. Looked up from germline, CDR1 is LGHDT and CDR2 is YNNKEL (reference sequence). This CDR3 has 14 amino acids. For the CDR3, the DNA is TGTGCCAGCAGCTTAAGTCCCGGAACCTACGAGCAGTACTTC. Protein: CASSLSPGTYEQYF.

The chain is built from TRBV6-1 and TRBJ2-7, with a possible D match to TRBD2 (5 bases). The V gene lost 0 bases and the J gene lost 3 bases, with 15 bases spanning the gap. The CDR3 length is 16 residues. Germline CDR1 reads MNHNS; CDR2 reads SASEGT. The CDR3 region is CASSEAAWNGDYEQYF. The CDR3 region has the DNA TGTGCCAGCAGTGAAGCGGCATGGAACGGGGACTACGAGCAGTACTTC.

The gene calls are TRBV25-1 and TRBJ1-1; 9 nucleotides align to TRBD1. The CDR3 spans 13 residues. V trimming: 6 bases; J trimming: 7 bases; junction bases outside the gene matches: 6. Germline V gene sequence: CDR1 MGHDK, CDR2 SYGVNS. CDR3 region: CASSNTGGDEAFF. The CDR3 DNA sequence: TGTGCCAGCAGCAATACAGGGGGCGATGAAGCTTTCTTT.

V usage is TRBV7-8 and J usage is TRBJ2-7; 11 bases align to TRBD1. Germline loops: CDR1 SGHVS, CDR2 FQNEAQ. J lost 2 bases, V lost 5 bases, and 8 bases had no gene match. The CDR3 length is 16 residues. CDR3 in amino acids: CASSRAGDRGTYEQYF. CDR3 bases: TGTGCCAGCAGCCGGGCCGGGGACAGGGGGACCTACGAGCAGTACTTC.

This chain uses TRBV29-1 with TRBJ1-6; maybe TRBD1 (6 bases). The V and J ends lost 7 bases and 10 bases respectively, with 20 bases between them. The CDR3 is made up of 14 amino acids. Germline assignment: CDR1 SQVTM and CDR2 ANQGSEA. The CDR3 coding sequence is TGCAGCGCTGTATTACCGGGACATGGATCACCCCTCCACTTT. Protein sequence: CSAVLPGHGSPLHF.

The rearrangement links TRBV6-1 to TRBJ1-5; a weak D match, TRBD1 (6 bases). CDR1 is MNHNS and CDR2 is SASEGT in the germline V gene. The CDR3 runs to 20 residues. V was cut by 2 bases and J by 0 bases, with 23 bases left in between. CDR3 DNA sequence: TGTGCCAGCAGTGAAAGGGGGAAACTGGGAGGCCGCTATAGCAATCAGCCCCAGCATTTT. Its translation: CASSERGKLGGRYSNQPQHF.

This CDR3 reads CGSDSSGNTIYF. The CDR3, as DNA: TGTGGAAGTGATAGCTCTGGAAACACCATATATTTT. The J gene is TRBJ1-3, the V gene TRBV30; D gene uncertain. The germline V gene encodes CDR1 GTSNPN and CDR2 SVGIG (reference sequence). There are 12 residues in the CDR3. The full variable domain, its missing parts supplied by reference TRBV30 and TRBJ1-3, is SQTIHQWPATLVQPVGSPLSLECTVEGTSNPNLYWYRQAAGRGLQLLFYSVGIGQISSEVPQNLSASRPQDRQFILSSKKLLLSDSGFYLCGSDSSGNTIYFGEGSWLTVV.

The chain recombines TRBV7-8 with TRBJ1-1; 8 bases match TRBD1. Trimming cost V 5 bases and J 1 base; bases outside gene matches: 6. Per germline, CDR1 SGHVS and CDR2 FQNEAQ. The CDR3 extends over 15 amino acids. The CDR3 region is CASSRTDRGNTEAFF. As DNA, the CDR3 is TGTGCCAGCAGCCGGACCGACAGGGGGAACACTGAAGCTTTCTTT.

The chain combines TRBV28 with TRBJ2-7; 9 nucleotides align to TRBD1. This CDR3 contains 15 residues. V was clipped by 5 bases and J by 3 bases; unmatched bases: 8. Germline V CDR1 and CDR2: MDHEN, SYDVKM. CDR3 sequence reads: CASSPGQGAFYEQYF. The DNA of the CDR3 is TGTGCCAGCAGTCCGGGACAGGGCGCATTCTACGAGCAGTACTTC.